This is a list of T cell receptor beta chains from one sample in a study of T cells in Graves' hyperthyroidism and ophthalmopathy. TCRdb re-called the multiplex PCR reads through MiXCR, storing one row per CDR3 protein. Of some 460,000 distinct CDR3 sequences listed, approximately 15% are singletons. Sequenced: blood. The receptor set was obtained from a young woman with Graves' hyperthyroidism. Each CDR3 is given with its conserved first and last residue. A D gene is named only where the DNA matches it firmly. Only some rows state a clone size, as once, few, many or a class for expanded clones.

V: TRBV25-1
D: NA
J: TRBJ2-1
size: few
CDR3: CASSTMGDEQFF
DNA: TGTGCCAGCAGTACCATGGGCGATGAGCAGTTCTTC

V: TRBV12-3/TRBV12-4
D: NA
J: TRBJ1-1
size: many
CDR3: CASSPAGGRIRAFF
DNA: TGTGCCAGCAGCCCAGCGGGGGGAAGGATTCGAGCTTTCTTT

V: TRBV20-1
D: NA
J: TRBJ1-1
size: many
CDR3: CSAPRQTEAFF
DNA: TGCAGTGCCCCGCGGCAGACTGAAGCTTTCTTT

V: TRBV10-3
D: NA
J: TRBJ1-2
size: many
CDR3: CAISRDRNLGGYTF
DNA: TGTGCCATCAGTCGCGACAGGAACCTGGGTGGCTACACCTTC

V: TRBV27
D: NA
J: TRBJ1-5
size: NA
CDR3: CASSLLPPRRQGGNRPQHF
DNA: TGTGCCAGCAGTTTATTACCCCCCCGCCGGCAGGGCGGCAATCGGCCCCAGCATTTT

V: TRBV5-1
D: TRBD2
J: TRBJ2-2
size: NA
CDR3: CASSFFLAGGNTGELFF
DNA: TGCGCCAGCAGCTTTTTCCTAGCGGGGGGGAACACCGGGGAGCTGTTTTTT

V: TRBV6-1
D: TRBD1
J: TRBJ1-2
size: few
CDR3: CASSRDRVDGYTF
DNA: TGTGCCAGCAGCCGAGACAGGGTGGATGGCTACACCTTC

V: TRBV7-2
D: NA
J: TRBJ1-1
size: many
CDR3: CASSPRQVNTEAFF
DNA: TGTGCCAGCAGCCCCCGACAGGTGAACACTGAAGCTTTCTTT

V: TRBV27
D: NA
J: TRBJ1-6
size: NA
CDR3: CASSLVLGAGNSPLHF
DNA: TGTGCCAGCAGTTTGGTATTGGGGGCAGGGAATTCACCCCTCCACTTT

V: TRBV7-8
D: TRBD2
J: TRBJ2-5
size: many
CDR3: CASSSLAGGPGETQYF
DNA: TGTGCCAGCAGCTCGTTAGCGGGGGGGCCGGGAGAGACCCAGTACTTC

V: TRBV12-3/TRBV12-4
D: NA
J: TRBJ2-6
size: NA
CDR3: CASSGHRVTRANVLTF
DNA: TGTGCCAGCAGTGGACACCGTGTCACCCGGGCCAACGTCCTGACTTTC

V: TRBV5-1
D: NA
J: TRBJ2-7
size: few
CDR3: CASSLSGERYEQYF
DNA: TGCGCCAGCAGCTTGTCAGGGGAACGCTACGAGCAGTACTTC

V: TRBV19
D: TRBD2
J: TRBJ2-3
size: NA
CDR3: CASSMSGRRVTDTQYF
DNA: TGTGCCAGTAGTATGAGCGGGAGACGCGTCACAGATACGCAGTATTTT

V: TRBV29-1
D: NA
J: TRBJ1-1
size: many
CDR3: CSVRTRQEMNTEAFF
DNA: TGCAGCGTGCGGACCCGACAGGAGATGAACACTGAAGCTTTCTTT

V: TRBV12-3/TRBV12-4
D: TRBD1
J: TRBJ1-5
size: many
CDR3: CASSLELGTGWGNQPQHF
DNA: TGTGCCAGCAGTTTGGAGCTCGGGACAGGGTGGGGAAATCAGCCCCAGCATTTT

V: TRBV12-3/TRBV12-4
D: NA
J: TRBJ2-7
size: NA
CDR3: CASGGTLEQYF
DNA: TGTGCCAGCGGGGGTACGTTAGAGCAGTACTTC